This paragraph covers one T cell receptor beta chain sequence. Looked up from germline, CDR1 is LNHDA and CDR2 is SQIVND (reference sequence). The CDR3 is made up of 12 amino acids. V lost 8 bases to trimming and J lost 2 bases, with 10 bases between them. The data belong to a study of cytomegalovirus exposure and HLA in healthy donors. Study information: Genotyping of more than 300 donors showed that 80% to 85% belonged to the Caucasian-associated ancestry cluster.

The PCR contained 60 Vbeta and 13 Jbeta primers. Here immunoSEQ multiplex PCR was the method, and the copy in TCRdb shows in-frame clones only, minus some. This repertoire includes tens of thousands of clones. The sequence was obtained from a woman in her forties or fifties in good health and CMV-seropositive. The gene calls are TRBV19 and TRBJ2-7, with D tentatively TRBD1 (5 bases). Sequenced input: PBMCs. The CDR3 loop is CASGDSPYEQYF. The CDR3 nucleotides read TGTGCCAGTGGAGACAGTCCCTACGAGCAGTACTTC.